These T cell receptor beta chains were read from a single sample in a study of blood T cell repertoires in COVID-19. Measured with immunoSEQ multiplex PCR; TCRdb has only the in-frame clones, and not every one. The sample holds tens of thousands of clones, roughly 89% seen once. The specimen was peripheral blood. Source of these receptors: an elderly woman with active or convalescent COVID-19. CDR3s include the opening cysteine and the closing phenylalanine or tryptophan. D genes are given only for firm matches. Size tells how often a clone was seen (once, few, many) or the class of an expanded clone, and some rows leave it out.

abundance	j_gene	v_gene	d_gene	CDR3aa	CDR3nt
.	TRBJ1-4	TRBV28	TRBD1	CASSPIPGTGKEKLFF	TGTGCCAGCAGTCCTATTCCCGGGACAGGGAAGGAAAAACTGTTTTTT
.	TRBJ2-1	TRBV19	TRBD1	CASSSGQGTSEQFF	TGTGCCAGTAGTAGTGGACAGGGGACTTCAGAGCAGTTCTTC
.	TRBJ1-1	TRBV4-2	.	CASSQDRGGTEAFF	TGTGCCAGCAGCCAAGATCGGGGGGGGACTGAAGCTTTCTTT
.	TRBJ2-7	TRBV3-1/TRBV3-2	TRBD2	CASSQVLAGGKYEQYF	TGTGCCAGCAGCCAAGTCCTAGCGGGAGGGAAATACGAGCAGTACTTC
once	TRBJ1-5	TRBV27	TRBD1	CASSLTGGNQPQHF	TGTGCCAGCAGCTTAACAGGGGGCAATCAGCCCCAGCATTTT
.	TRBJ1-5	TRBV28	.	CASSFGYGGYSNQPQHF	TGTGCCAGCAGTTTTGGTTACGGAGGATATAGCAATCAGCCCCAGCATTTT
.	TRBJ2-5	TRBV3-1/TRBV3-2	TRBD2	CASSPSSGLETQYF	TGTGCCAGCAGCCCCTCTAGCGGATTGGAGACCCAGTACTTC
.	TRBJ1-5	TRBV19	TRBD1	CASSPSDRPYSNQPQHF	TGTGCCAGTAGTCCTTCGGACAGGCCCTATAGCAATCAGCCCCAGCATTTT
.	TRBJ1-5	TRBV19	.	CASSISPGDQPQHF	TGTGCCAGTAGTATAAGTCCAGGGGATCAGCCCCAGCATTTT
.	TRBJ2-1	TRBV9	.	CASTREGGVARTYNEQFF	TGTGCCAGCACCCGAGAAGGGGGAGTAGCGAGAACATACAATGAGCAGTTCTTC
.	TRBJ2-7	TRBV29-1	TRBD1	CSVESRGLSYEQYF	TGCAGCGTTGAAAGCAGGGGGCTCTCCTACGAGCAGTACTTC
.	TRBJ2-5	TRBV7-2	.	CASSLGAVTQYF	TGTGCCAGCAGCTTAGGAGCGGTGACCCAGTACTTC
.	TRBJ2-5	TRBV24-1	TRBD1	CATSDLRGTGETQYF	TGTGCCACCAGTGATTTGCGTGGGACAGGGGAGACCCAGTACTTC
.	TRBJ2-2	TRBV6-2/TRBV6-3	TRBD2	CASSFGTSGRANTGELFF	TGTGCCAGCAGTTTCGGGACTAGCGGGAGGGCCAACACCGGGGAGCTGTTTTTT
.	TRBJ2-1	TRBV11-2	TRBD1	CASSLTGDNEQFF	TGTGCCAGCAGCTTGACAGGGGACAATGAGCAGTTCTTC
.	TRBJ1-2	TRBV28	TRBD1	CASRDRVLYGYTF	TGTGCCAGCAGAGACAGGGTCCTCTATGGCTACACCTTC
few	TRBJ2-3	TRBV27	TRBD1	CASSDRGTVDTQYF	TGTGCCAGCAGCGACAGGGGTACGGTAGATACGCAGTATTTT
.	TRBJ2-3	TRBV6-2/TRBV6-3	TRBD2	CASSLAGGPADTQYF	TGTGCCAGCAGTTTAGCGGGTGGACCGGCAGATACGCAGTATTTT
.	TRBJ2-7	TRBV14	TRBD2	CASSTSGITYEQYF	TGTGCCAGCAGCACCAGCGGGATAACCTACGAGCAGTACTTC
.	TRBJ2-3	TRBV6-2/TRBV6-3	.	CASSLVGTDTQYF	TGTGCCAGCAGTCTAGTGGGCACAGATACGCAGTATTTT
.	TRBJ2-7	TRBV5-1	TRBD1	CASSSDRAAYEQYF	TGCGCCAGCAGCTCCGACAGGGCGGCCTACGAGCAGTACTTC
.	TRBJ1-2	TRBV5-4	.	CASSPDRNYGYTF	TGTGCCAGCAGTCCCGACAGAAACTATGGCTACACCTTC
.	TRBJ1-5	TRBV10-3	.	CAISESGGFYQPQHF	TGTGCCATCAGTGAGTCGGGGGGTTTCTATCAGCCCCAGCATTTT
.	TRBJ2-7	TRBV18	.	CASSLGGGWGDEQYF	TGTGCCAGCTCCTTGGGCGGGGGCTGGGGAGACGAGCAGTACTTC
.	TRBJ2-3	TRBV18	.	CASSPRRDTDTQYF	TGTGCCAGCTCACCAAGGAGGGACACAGATACGCAGTATTTT
.	TRBJ2-7	TRBV3-1/TRBV3-2	.	CASSQDGGLPSYEQYF	TGTGCCAGCAGCCAAGATGGCGGCCTCCCCTCCTACGAGCAGTACTTC
.	TRBJ2-7	TRBV20-1	.	CSASIRDTTFEQYF	TGCAGTGCTAGTATCCGAGACACCACCTTCGAGCAGTACTTC
.	TRBJ2-1	TRBV19	.	CASRGAASEQFF	TGTGCCAGTAGGGGGGCCGCCTCGGAGCAGTTCTTC
.	TRBJ1-2	TRBV7-2	TRBD1	CASSLATGGYLGYTF	TGTGCCAGCAGCTTAGCGACAGGGGGCTATCTTGGCTACACCTTC
.	TRBJ2-3	TRBV5-6	.	CASSLGPSVSTDTQYF	TGTGCCAGCAGCTTGGGACCTAGCGTTAGCACAGATACGCAGTATTTT
.	TRBJ1-3	TRBV9	.	CASSVGGGNSGNTIYF	TGTGCCAGCAGCGTAGGAGGCGGGAACTCTGGAAACACCATATATTTT
.	TRBJ1-2	TRBV20-1	.	CSARAEGGYTF	TGCAGTGCTAGAGCGGAGGGCGGCTACACCTTC
.	TRBJ1-1	TRBV19	TRBD1	CASSINRGETEAFF	TGTGCCAGTAGTATAAACAGGGGTGAGACTGAAGCTTTCTTT
.	TRBJ2-2	TRBV5-8	.	CASSPGYGELFF	TGTGCCAGCAGTCCAGGGTATGGGGAGCTGTTTTTT
few	TRBJ2-3	TRBV27	.	CASSLYSRDSLTQYF	TGTGCCAGCAGTTTATATAGTCGGGACTCCCTTACGCAGTATTTT
.	TRBJ2-7	TRBV5-1	.	CASSLGTTYEQYF	TGCGCCAGCAGCTTGGGCACAACCTACGAGCAGTACTTC
.	TRBJ1-1	TRBV10-2	.	CASGKPGQNTEAFF	TGCGCCAGCGGTAAACCGGGACAGAACACTGAAGCTTTCTTT
.	TRBJ1-6	TRBV7-3	.	CASSRTNGTRGEDNSPLHF	TGTGCCAGCAGCCGAACCAACGGGACTAGGGGTGAGGATAATTCACCCCTCCACTTT
.	TRBJ1-2	TRBV2	.	CASSGGTWGSGYTF	TGTGCCAGCAGTGGGGGGACATGGGGCTCTGGCTACACCTTC
.	TRBJ1-1	TRBV2	.	CASSEWDKNTEAFF	TGTGCCAGCAGTGAATGGGACAAGAACACTGAAGCTTTCTTT
.	TRBJ1-6	TRBV11-2	.	CASSLVASYNSPLHF	TGTGCCAGCAGCCTAGTGGCCTCCTATAATTCACCCCTCCACTTT
.	TRBJ2-2	TRBV11-2	TRBD1	CASSPGTVNTGELFF	TGTGCCAGCAGCCCTGGGACAGTCAACACCGGGGAGCTGTTTTTT
.	TRBJ2-1	TRBV5-4	TRBD2	CASSLIAGPYNEQFF	TGTGCCAGCAGCTTGATAGCGGGCCCCTACAATGAGCAGTTCTTC